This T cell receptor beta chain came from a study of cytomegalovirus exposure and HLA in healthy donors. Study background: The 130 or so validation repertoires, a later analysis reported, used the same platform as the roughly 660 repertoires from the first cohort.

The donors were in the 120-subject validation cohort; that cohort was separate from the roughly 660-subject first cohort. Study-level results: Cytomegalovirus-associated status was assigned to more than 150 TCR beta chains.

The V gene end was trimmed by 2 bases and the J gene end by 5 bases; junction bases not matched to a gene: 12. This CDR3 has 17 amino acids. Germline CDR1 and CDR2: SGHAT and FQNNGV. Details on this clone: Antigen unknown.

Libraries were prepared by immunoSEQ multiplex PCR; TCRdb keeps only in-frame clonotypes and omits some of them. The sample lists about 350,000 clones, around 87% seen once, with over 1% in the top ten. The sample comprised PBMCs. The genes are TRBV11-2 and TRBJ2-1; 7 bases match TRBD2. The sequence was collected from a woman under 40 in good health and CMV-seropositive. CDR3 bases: TGTGCCAGCAGCTTACCCTCCGGACTAGGGACCGACAATGAGCAGTTCTTC. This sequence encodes CASSLPSGLGTDNEQFF. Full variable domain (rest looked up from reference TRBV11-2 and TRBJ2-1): EAGVAQSPRYKIIEKRQSVAFWCNPISGHATLYWYQQILGQGPKLLIQFQNNGVVDDSQLPKDRFSAERLKGVDSTLKIQPAKLEDSAVYLCASSLPSGLGTDNEQFFGPGTRLTVL.